A selection of T cell receptor beta chains follows, all from one sample in a study of patients and donors after allogeneic stem cell transplantation. TCRdb ran MiXCR on the RT-PCR reads and lists one entry per CDR3 protein. The sample has 400,000 to 500,000 distinct CDR3 sequences, approximately 16% seen once. The sequencing sample was made of blood, either unsorted or a sorted T cell fraction (not recorded which). The receptors stem from a human donor who was either an allogeneic HSCT recipient or a stem cell or donor lymphocyte infusion donor (not recorded which). It is not recorded whose cells these are; they may come from a transplant donor. CDR3s include the opening cysteine and the closing phenylalanine or tryptophan. The order of the fields is clone size, V gene, D gene, CDR3 length, J gene, CDR3 protein, CDR3 DNA. D genes are given only for firm matches. Rows may omit the clone size; those that give it use once, few, many or a size class.

.	TRBV7-9	.	16	TRBJ1-2	CASSARTVLSSYGYTF	TGTGCCAGCAGCGCCAGGACTGTCCTTAGTTCCTATGGCTACACCTTC
many	TRBV12-3/TRBV12-4	TRBD1	13	TRBJ2-7	CASSIHRGDEQYF	TGTGCCAGCAGCATACACAGGGGCGACGAGCAGTACTTC
many	TRBV4-1	.	15	TRBJ2-7	CASSQVVSAPYEQYF	TGCGCCAGCAGCCAAGTTGTAAGTGCTCCCTACGAGCAGTACTTC
.	TRBV27	TRBD1	15	TRBJ2-2	CASSLTGGAAGELFF	TGTGCCAGCAGTTTAACAGGGGGCGCCGCCGGGGAGCTGTTTTTT
few	TRBV18	TRBD1	14	TRBJ2-7	CASSTRDRIYEQYF	TGTGCCAGCTCAACAAGGGACAGGATCTACGAGCAGTACTTC
few	TRBV2	.	13	TRBJ1-1	CASSEGRESEAFF	TGTGCCAGCAGTGAAGGCAGGGAGTCTGAAGCTTTCTTT
.	TRBV7-8	.	15	TRBJ2-7	CASSLGQVATWEQYF	TGTGCCAGCAGCTTAGGTCAGGTAGCGACTTGGGAGCAGTACTTC
few	TRBV2	.	12	TRBJ2-5	CASSETIETQYF	TGTGCCAGCAGTGAAACTATAGAGACCCAGTACTTC
few	TRBV2	.	15	TRBJ2-6	CASRRLVAGANVLTF	TGTGCCAGCAGGAGACTAGTCGCTGGGGCCAACGTCCTGACTTTC
few	TRBV30	TRBD1	15	TRBJ1-2	CAWSKPSQGVYGYTF	TGTGCCTGGAGTAAACCTTCGCAGGGGGTCTATGGCTACACCTTC
few	TRBV7-9	.	12	TRBJ2-2	CASSHGAGELFF	TGTGCCAGCAGCCACGGGGCCGGGGAGCTGTTTTTT
many	TRBV7-9	TRBD2	17	TRBJ2-1	CASSLGSSGRRDNEQFF	TGTGCCAGCAGCTTAGGGTCTAGCGGGAGGAGGGACAATGAGCAGTTCTTC
.	TRBV5-1	.	16	TRBJ1-3	CASSLARAWAGNTIYF	TGCGCCAGCAGCTTGGCCAGGGCCTGGGCTGGAAACACCATATATTTT
.	TRBV18	.	16	TRBJ1-3	CASSPTDGSSGNTIYF	TGTGCCAGCTCACCGACCGACGGGAGCTCTGGAAACACCATATATTTT
many	TRBV28	.	15	TRBJ2-7	CASSSEEGPTYEQYF	TGTGCCAGCAGTTCGGAGGAAGGTCCCACCTACGAGCAGTACTTC
many	TRBV5-1	.	16	TRBJ1-4	CASATGNSATNEKLFF	TGCGCCAGCGCGACAGGAAACAGTGCAACTAATGAAAAACTGTTTTTT
.	TRBV4-1	.	15	TRBJ2-4	CASSRLGLAKNIQYF	TGCGCCAGCAGCCGGCTGGGACTAGCCAAAAACATTCAGTACTTC
many	TRBV20-1	.	11	TRBJ2-7	CSAIGGYEQYF	TGCAGTGCGATTGGAGGGTACGAGCAGTACTTC
few	TRBV28	.	14	TRBJ2-7	CASSRTVSSYEQYF	TGTGCCAGCAGCCGGACAGTGAGCTCCTACGAGCAGTACTTC
few	TRBV15	.	18	TRBJ2-3	CATSRVLRSGLGTDTQYF	TGTGCCACCAGCAGGGTCTTAAGGAGCGGTCTCGGCACAGATACGCAGTATTTT
many	TRBV7-9	.	15	TRBJ1-4	CASSPAWDGNEKLFF	TGTGCCAGCAGCCCCGCGTGGGATGGAAATGAAAAACTGTTTTTT
many	TRBV7-8	TRBD2	15	TRBJ2-1	CASSSRRTSGDEQFF	TGTGCCAGCAGCTCCCGAAGGACTAGCGGGGATGAGCAGTTCTTC
few	TRBV20-1	TRBD2	16	TRBJ2-5	CSARHTSGRQEETQYF	TGCAGTGCTAGACACACTAGCGGGAGACAGGAAGAGACCCAGTACTTC
few	TRBV15	.	16	TRBJ1-1	CATSRWPRDKNTEAFF	TGTGCCACCAGCAGGTGGCCCCGGGATAAGAACACTGAAGCTTTCTTT
.	TRBV20-1	TRBD1	14	TRBJ1-2	CSARRQGGNYGYTF	TGCAGTGCTAGGCGACAGGGGGGAAACTATGGCTACACCTTC
.	TRBV7-2	.	16	TRBJ2-5	CASSLGSRGRQETQYF	TGTGCCAGCAGCTTAGGATCCAGGGGTCGGCAAGAGACCCAGTACTTC
.	TRBV7-9	TRBD2	17	TRBJ2-3	CASSSGTSGTSTDTQYF	TGTGCCAGCAGCTCCGGGACTAGCGGGACTAGCACAGATACGCAGTATTTT
.	TRBV6-1	.	12	TRBJ2-7	CASSGDRLWQYF	TGTGCCAGCAGTGGGGACCGGTTGTGGCAGTACTTC
.	TRBV10-2	.	13	TRBJ1-4	CASCGGTNEKLFF	TGCGCCAGCTGCGGGGGAACTAATGAAAAACTGTTTTTT
.	TRBV7-9	.	12	TRBJ1-2	CASSLELSGYTF	TGTGCCAGCAGCTTAGAACTCTCCGGCTACACCTTC
.	TRBV20-1	TRBD1	14	TRBJ1-1	CSARDRVDFTEAFF	TGCAGTGCTAGGGACAGGGTGGATTTCACTGAAGCTTTCTTT
.	TRBV7-9	TRBD2	14	TRBJ2-7	CASSAGLGTYEQYF	TGTGCCAGCAGCGCGGGACTAGGAACCTACGAGCAGTACTTC
few	TRBV7-9	TRBD1	16	TRBJ1-2	CASSLVVKRTGDGYTF	TGTGCCAGCAGCTTAGTGGTGAAGAGGACAGGGGACGGCTACACCTTC
.	TRBV18	.	13	TRBJ2-4	CASSPPEINIQYF	TGTGCCAGCTCACCACCGGAGATAAACATTCAGTACTTC
many	TRBV3-1	.	16	TRBJ2-3	CASSQGQGFSTDTQYF	TGTGCCAGCAGCCAAGGTCAGGGGTTTAGCACAGATACGCAGTATTTT
.	TRBV5-1	TRBD1	15	TRBJ2-3	CASSSGQVYTDTQYF	TGCGCCAGCAGCTCCGGACAGGTGTACACAGATACGCAGTATTTT